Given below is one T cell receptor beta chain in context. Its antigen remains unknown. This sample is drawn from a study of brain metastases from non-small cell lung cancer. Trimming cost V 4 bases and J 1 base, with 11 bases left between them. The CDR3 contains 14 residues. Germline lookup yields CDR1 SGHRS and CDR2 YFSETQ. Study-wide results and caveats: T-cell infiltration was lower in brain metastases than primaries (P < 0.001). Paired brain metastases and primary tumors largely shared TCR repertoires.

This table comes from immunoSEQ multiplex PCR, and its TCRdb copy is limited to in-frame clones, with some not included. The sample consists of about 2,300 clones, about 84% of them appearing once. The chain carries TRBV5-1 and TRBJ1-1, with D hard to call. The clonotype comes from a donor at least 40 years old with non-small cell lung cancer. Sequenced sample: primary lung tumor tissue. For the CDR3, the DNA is TGCGCCAGCAGCCCTAAGGACCGGAACACTGAAGCTTTCTTT. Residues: CASSPKDRNTEAFF.